This entry lists 18 T cell receptor beta chains sequenced from one sample in a study of Ad26.COV2.S vaccination and SARS-CoV-2 variants. Stated treatment: roughly 18 received Ad26.COV2.S at low or high dose, single or two shots; five or six received placebo; per-sample allocation not given. Samples came from day 63 after the first vaccine or placebo injection. Only in-frame clones appear in the TCRdb table, and some are missing; sequencing was by immunoSEQ multiplex PCR. Altogether around 300,000 clones are present, 86% being singletons, with the ten largest covering around 11%. The material was peripheral blood, obtained in a trial of Ad26.COV2.S vaccine versus placebo. The receptors were gathered from a person aged 18-60 years who received the Ad26.COV2.S COVID-19 vaccine or a placebo.

The chain combines TRBV3-1 (or the pseudogene TRBV3-2) with TRBJ2-2; 11 nucleotides match TRBD2. CDR1 and CDR2 (germline): LGHDT, YNNKEL (reference sequence). This CDR3 spans 17 amino acids. The ends lost 6 bases at V and 2 bases at J; junction bases unmatched: 8. The CDR3 DNA sequence: TGTGCCAGCAGGCCTGGGACTAGCGGTACAAACACCGGGGAGCTGTTTTTT. Amino acids: CASRPGTSGTNTGELFF.

The CDR3 DNA is TGTGCTAGTGGTTCGGACAGGGGCCACGAGCAGTACTTC. It yields the protein CASGSDRGHEQYF. The rearrangement uses TRBV12-5 and TRBJ2-7; 9 bases are a match to TRBD1. The CDR3 has 13 amino acids. Per the germline V gene, CDR1 is LGHNT and CDR2 is FRNRAP. The J segment lost 5 bases and the V segment lost 4 bases, leaving 3 bases of the junction unmatched. Variable domain in full (rest from reference TRBV12-5 and TRBJ2-7): DARVTQTPRHKVTEMGQEVTMRCQPILGHNTVFWYRQTMMQGLELLAYFRNRAPLDDSGMPKDRFSAEMPDATLATLKIQPSEPRDSAVYFCASGSDRGHEQYFGPGTRLTVT.

In this sample, this clone turned up a few times. The V call is TRBV4-2, the J call TRBJ2-3; D is uncertain. This CDR3 region has 11 residues. V lost 3 bases and J lost 11, with 9 bases in between. Germline V gene data show CDR1 as LGHNA and CDR2 as YNFKEQ. The CDR3 spells CASSHSGEQYF. In DNA, the CDR3 is TGTGCCAGCAGCCATTCCGGTGAGCAGTATTTT.

The rearrangement links TRBV7-9 to TRBJ2-7; TRBD2 matches at 10 bases. The CDR3 covers 15 residues. CDR1 is SEHNR and CDR2 is FQNEAQ in the germline V gene (reference sequence). Trimming cost V 5 bases and J 4 bases; bases outside gene matches: 8. The CDR3 is CASSPRASGGYEQYF. The CDR3 bases are TGTGCCAGCAGCCCCCGGGCTAGCGGGGGATACGAGCAGTACTTC.

This chain joins TRBV6-2 or TRBV6-3 and TRBJ2-1; 12 nucleotides agree with TRBD2. The CDR3 runs 14 residues. V lost 2 bases and J lost 14; bases outside the gene matches: 7. Germline-derived CDR1 and CDR2 are MNHEY and SVGEGT. The CDR3 DNA follows: TGTGCCAGCAGTTACGGGCTAGCGGGAGGGCCCGAGTTCTTC. Translating gives CASSYGLAGGPEFF.

The table lists this clone with a few counts. This chain connects TRBV9 to TRBJ1-6, with D maybe TRBD1 (5 bases). This CDR3 has 15 amino acids. Germline CDR1 is SGDLS and CDR2 is YYNGEE. The V gene lost 0 bases and the J gene lost 7 bases, with 11 bases spanning the gap. In nucleotides, the CDR3 is TGTGCCAGCAGCGTAGGCCGGGGACGCAATTCACCCCTCCACTTT. This sequence encodes CASSVGRGRNSPLHF.

J is TRBJ2-2 and V is TRBV6-5; 12 bases match TRBD1. The CDR3 is made up of 16 amino acids. Germline CDR1 MNHEY, CDR2 SVGAGI. The V and J ends lost 4 bases and 3 bases, in that order; junction bases with no gene match: 3. This CDR3 reads CASSLGQGADTGELFF. The CDR3 nucleotides are TGTGCCAGCAGTTTGGGACAGGGGGCTGACACCGGGGAGCTGTTTTTT.

The chain carries TRBV2 and TRBJ2-2; 16 nucleotides match TRBD2. Per germline, CDR1 SNHLY and CDR2 FYNNEI. This CDR3 spans 17 amino acids. J lost 7 bases, V lost 2 bases, and 4 bases had no gene match. CDR3 DNA sequence: TGTGCCAGCAGTGAACCTGGGACTAGCGGGGGGGTCGGGGAGCTGTTTTTT. Residues: CASSEPGTSGGVGELFF.

V gene TRBV7-8 combines with J gene TRBJ2-1; the match to TRBD2 covers 10 bases. This CDR3 is 18 amino acids long. J gave up 7 bases and V 0 bases, and 12 bases lay outside the gene matches. Germline V gives CDR1 SGHVS, CDR2 FQNEAQ. CDR3 sequence reads: CASSLAGNGALAGNEQFF. In DNA, the CDR3 is TGTGCCAGCAGCTTAGCAGGGAATGGGGCACTAGCGGGGAATGAGCAGTTCTTC.

This CDR3 is CASSPVGQGWTDTQYF. Here the CDR3 DNA reads TGTGCCAGCTCACCGGTCGGTCAGGGGTGGACAGATACGCAGTATTTT. This chain connects TRBV18 to TRBJ2-3; possibly TRBD1 for D (6 bases). In germline, CDR1 is KGHSH, CDR2 LQKENI. The V end lost 3 bases, the J end lost 3 bases, and 16 bases lay between the germline ends. The CDR3 is 16 amino acids.

The chain links TRBV5-1 to TRBJ2-6; D ambiguous. V was shortened by 0 bases and J by 1 base, with 8 bases between the two germline ends. CDR3 length: 16 residues. CDR1 SGHRS and CDR2 YFSETQ come from the germline V gene. CDR3 nucleotide sequence: TGCGCCAGCAGCTTGGACCAAGGATCTGGGGCCAACGTCCTGACTTTC. Its protein is CASSLDQGSGANVLTF.

This clone was counted between two and nine times. The genes are TRBV4-3 and TRBJ1-2, with TRBD1 matching 8 bases. With 4 bases clipped from V and 8 bases from J, the junction kept 9 bases outside the gene matches. This CDR3 is built from 14 residues. The germline gives CDR1 LGHNA, CDR2 YSLEER. Here the CDR3 DNA reads TGCGCCAGCAGCCCGGCTTGGACAGGGACGGGCTACACCTTC. As protein: CASSPAWTGTGYTF.

This clone occurred once. The chain has TRBV19 and TRBJ2-3; D is uncertain. V dropped 3 bases and J dropped 0 bases, with 7 bases sitting between them. The germline V gene encodes CDR1 LNHDA and CDR2 SQIVND (reference sequence). CDR3 length: 14 residues. The CDR3 is CASSIGRSTDTQYF. The CDR3, as DNA: TGTGCCAGTAGTATCGGTCGGAGCACAGATACGCAGTATTTT.

A few counts support this clone. The genes are TRBV20-1 and TRBJ2-7, with D unresolved. This CDR3 contains 11 residues. V lost 3 bases to trimming and J lost 2 bases, with 5 bases between them. CDR1 and CDR2 from the germline V gene are DFQATT and SNEGSKA (reference sequence). Here the CDR3 reads CSASPAYEQYF. As DNA, the CDR3 is TGCAGTGCTAGTCCCGCCTACGAGCAGTACTTC.

J is TRBJ2-7 and V is TRBV27; 8 bases agree with TRBD2. The CDR3 runs to 16 residues. The germline gives CDR1 MNHEY, CDR2 SMNVEV (reference sequence). The ends lost 7 bases at V and 2 bases at J; junction bases unmatched: 13. The CDR3 coding sequence is TGTGCCAGCAAGGGTGACGCGGTAGCGGGAACCTACGAGCAGTACTTC. Its translation: CASKGDAVAGTYEQYF.

V usage is TRBV9 and J usage is TRBJ1-3; D remains ambiguous. Trimming took 3 bases from V and 7 from J, leaving 8 bases between them. The CDR3 contains 12 residues. Germline CDR1 and CDR2: SGDLS and YYNGEE. The CDR3 region is CASSEAPNTIYF. The CDR3 DNA is TGTGCCAGCAGCGAAGCCCCCAACACCATATATTTT.

The rearrangement links TRBV11-2 to TRBJ2-1; D uncertain. The CDR3 runs 11 residues. From germline, CDR1 is SGHAT and CDR2 FQNNGV. Trimming removed 5 bases from V and 10 bases from J, with 9 bases in between. The DNA for the CDR3 is TGTGCCAGCAGCCAAGTTTGGGAGCAGTTCTTC. Protein: CASSQVWEQFF.

This clone has only one observation. This rearrangement joins TRBV2 to TRBJ1-4; 8 bases line up with TRBD1. The CDR3 contains 15 residues. Germline-derived CDR1 and CDR2 are SNHLY and FYNNEI. V trimming: 6 bases; J trimming: 4 bases; junction bases outside the gene matches: 7. The CDR3 region is CASRTGTGNNEKLFF. As DNA, the CDR3 is TGTGCCAGCAGGACCGGGACAGGCAATAATGAAAAACTGTTTTTT.